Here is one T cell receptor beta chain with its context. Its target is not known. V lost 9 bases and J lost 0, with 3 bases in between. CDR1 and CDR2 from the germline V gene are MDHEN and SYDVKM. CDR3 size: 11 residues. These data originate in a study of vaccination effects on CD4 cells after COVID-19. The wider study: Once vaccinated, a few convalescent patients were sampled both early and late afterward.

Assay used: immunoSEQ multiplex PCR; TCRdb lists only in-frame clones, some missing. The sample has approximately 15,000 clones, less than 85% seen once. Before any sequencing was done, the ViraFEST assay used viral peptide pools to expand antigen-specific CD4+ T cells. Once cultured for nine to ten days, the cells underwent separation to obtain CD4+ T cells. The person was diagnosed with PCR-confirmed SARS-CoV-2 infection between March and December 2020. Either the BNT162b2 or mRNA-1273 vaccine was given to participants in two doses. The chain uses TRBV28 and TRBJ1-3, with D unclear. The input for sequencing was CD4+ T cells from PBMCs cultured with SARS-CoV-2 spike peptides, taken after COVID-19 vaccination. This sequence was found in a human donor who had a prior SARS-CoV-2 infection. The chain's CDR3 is CASHSGNTIYF. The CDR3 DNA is TGTGCCAGTCACTCTGGAAACACCATATATTTT. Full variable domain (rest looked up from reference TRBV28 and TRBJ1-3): DVKVTQSSRYLVKRTGEKVFLECVQDMDHENMFWYRQDPGLGLRLIYFSYDVKMKEKGDIPEGYSVSREKKERFSLILESASTNQTSMYLCASHSGNTIYFGEGSWLTVV.